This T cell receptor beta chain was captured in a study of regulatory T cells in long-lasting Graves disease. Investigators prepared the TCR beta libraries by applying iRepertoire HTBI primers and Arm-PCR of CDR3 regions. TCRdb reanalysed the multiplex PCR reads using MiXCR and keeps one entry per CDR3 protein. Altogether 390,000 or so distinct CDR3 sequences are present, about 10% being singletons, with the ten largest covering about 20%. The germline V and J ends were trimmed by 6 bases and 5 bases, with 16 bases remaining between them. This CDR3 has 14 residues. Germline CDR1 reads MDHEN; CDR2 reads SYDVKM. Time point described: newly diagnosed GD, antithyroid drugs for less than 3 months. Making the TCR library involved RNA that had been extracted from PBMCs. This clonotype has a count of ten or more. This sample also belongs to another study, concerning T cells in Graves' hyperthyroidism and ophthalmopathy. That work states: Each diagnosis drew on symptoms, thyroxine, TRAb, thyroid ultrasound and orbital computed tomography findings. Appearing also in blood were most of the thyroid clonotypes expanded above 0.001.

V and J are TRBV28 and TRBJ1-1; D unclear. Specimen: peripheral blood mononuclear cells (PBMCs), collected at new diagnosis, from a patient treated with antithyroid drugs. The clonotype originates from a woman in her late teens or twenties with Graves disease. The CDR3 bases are TGTGCCAGCAGATTGAGTCCACACGGAACTGAAGCTTTCTTT. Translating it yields CASRLSPHGTEAFF.